The 24 T cell receptor beta chains in this list originate from one sample, sequenced in a study of T cell repertoires in cytomegalovirus infection. Their cognate antigens are unknown. MiXCR, run by TCRdb on the reads, gives a single entry per CDR3 protein. The repertoire includes tens of thousands of distinct CDR3 sequences, over 15% of them detected once, and about 30% sits in the top ten. The input for sequencing was CD8+ T cells from cultured PBMCs, taken from culture after CMV antigen stimulation. These receptors were taken from a human donor in good health (CMV status not recorded). Some clones in this sample may be carry-over from other donors' samples.

This clonotype was observed a few times. CDR3 sequence: CASSPRTGDEKLFF. CDR3 coding DNA: TGTGCCAGCTCGCCCCGGACAGGGGACGAAAAACTGTTTTTT. The V call is TRBV7-2, the J call TRBJ1-4; TRBD1 matches at 9 bases. After removal of 8 bases from V and 8 bases from J, the junction contained 9 bases not matched to a gene. Germline assignment: CDR1 SGHTA and CDR2 FQGNSA. This CDR3 spans 14 amino acids.

This clonotype appeared a few times. The V and J genes are TRBV7-2 and TRBJ2-7; 7 positions match TRBD1. Germline V CDR1 and CDR2: SGHTA, FQGNSA. This CDR3 is 17 amino acids long. With 2 bases clipped from V and 0 bases from J, the junction kept 10 bases outside the gene matches. The CDR3 sequence: CASSLRRGQQYSYEQYF. DNA for the CDR3: TGTGCCAGCAGCTTACGAAGGGGGCAACAATACTCCTACGAGCAGTACTTC.

The J gene is TRBJ2-7, the V gene TRBV7-2, with D maybe TRBD2 (7 bases). Trimming pared 5 bases from V and 4 bases from J, leaving 18 bases between. This CDR3 spans 15 amino acids. Looked up from germline, CDR1 is SGHTA and CDR2 is FQGNSA. The CDR3 sequence is CASSQTGGGWYEQYF. CDR3 sequence (DNA): TGTGCCAGCAGCCAAACGGGGGGCGGTTGGTACGAGCAGTACTTC.

This clonotype was seen only a few times. The chain employs TRBV19 and TRBJ2-4; D might be TRBD2 (7 bases). The V end lost 10 bases, the J end lost 0 bases, and 16 bases lay between the germline ends. In germline, CDR1 is LNHDA, CDR2 SQIVND (reference sequence). This CDR3 contains 15 residues. DNA for the CDR3: TGTGCCACCTCGGGGAGGGGGGAAGCCAAAAACATTCAGTACTTC. Its protein is CATSGRGEAKNIQYF.

The chain couples TRBV12-3 or TRBV12-4 to TRBJ1-3; D not certain. The CDR3 extends over 13 amino acids. Trimming removed 3 bases at V and 4 bases at J, with 7 bases between. The CDR3 loop is CASSLGKGNTIYF. The CDR3 DNA sequence: TGTGCCAGCAGTTTGGGGAAAGGAAACACCATATATTTT.

This clonotype was seen more than once but under ten times. The chain uses TRBV12-3 or TRBV12-4 and TRBJ2-1; maybe TRBD2 (6 bases). V lost 7 bases to trimming and J lost 5 bases, with 21 bases between them. The CDR3 has 16 residues. The DNA of the CDR3 is TGTGCCAGCACCCCTGCCGGGACTCCGCAACACAATGAGCAGTTCTTC. Amino acids: CASTPAGTPQHNEQFF.

V usage is TRBV7-7 and J usage is TRBJ2-5; D may match TRBD1 or TRBD2 (5 bases each). The germline gives CDR1 SSHAT, CDR2 FNYEAQ (reference sequence). Trimming took 1 base from V and 5 from J, leaving 8 bases between them. This CDR3 has 13 residues. CDR3 in DNA: TGTGCCAGCAGCTTAGAAGGGGAGGAGACCCAGTACTTC. It is translated as CASSLEGEETQYF.

This chain uses TRBV9 with TRBJ2-1; D perhaps matches TRBD2 (5 bases). Germline CDR1 and CDR2: SGDLS and YYNGEE. The CDR3 is 15 residues long. V was clipped by 3 bases and J by 4 bases, with 14 bases between them. The CDR3 bases are TGTGCCAGCAGCGAAGGTGGGGAGAGATACAATGAGCAGTTCTTC. Translated, it gives CASSEGGERYNEQFF.

The chain uses TRBV6-8 and TRBJ2-5; 8 bases fit TRBD2. From germline, CDR1 is MNHGY and CDR2 SAAAGT. Germline trimming cut 9 bases from V and 6 bases from J; bases unmatched to any gene: 6. The CDR3 has 12 amino acids. Here the CDR3 DNA reads TGTGCCAGAAAAAGCGGGAGTAAGACCCAGTACTTC. Translated, it gives CARKSGSKTQYF.

This clonotype appeared a few times. This chain links TRBV25-1 with TRBJ2-3; 7 bases map to TRBD1. Germline V gene sequence: CDR1 MGHDK, CDR2 SYGVNS. The CDR3 length is 18 residues. With V trimmed by 0 bases and J by 7 bases, 16 bases remained unmatched. This CDR3 reads CASSEYILRQGDRYTQYF. CDR3 in DNA: TGTGCCAGCAGTGAATATATTTTGAGACAGGGAGATCGGTATACGCAGTATTTT.

This clonotype was recorded at least ten times. The genes are TRBV28 and TRBJ2-1; weak D call: TRBD2 (5 bases). Germline loops: CDR1 MDHEN, CDR2 SYDVKM. The CDR3 has 12 residues. Trimming removed 8 bases at V and 5 bases at J, with 10 bases between. This CDR3 is CASEDWNNEQFF. The CDR3 region has the DNA TGTGCCAGCGAGGACTGGAACAATGAGCAGTTCTTC. Based on the CDR3 plus reference TRBV28 and TRBJ2-1, the full variable domain is DVKVTQSSRYLVKRTGEKVFLECVQDMDHENMFWYRQDPGLGLRLIYFSYDVKMKEKGDIPEGYSVSREKKERFSLILESASTNQTSMYLCASEDWNNEQFFGPGTRLTVL.

The chain combines TRBV7-9 with TRBJ2-5, with a weak D call TRBD2 (5 bases). CDR3 size: 14 residues. The germline gives CDR1 SEHNR, CDR2 FQNEAQ (reference sequence). Trimming took 4 bases from V and 2 from J, leaving 11 bases between them. The CDR3 DNA sequence: TGTGCCAGCAGCTCGGGAATCTCACAAGAGACCCAGTACTTC. This encodes CASSSGISQETQYF. The entire variable domain, with the rest obtained from reference TRBV7-9 and TRBJ2-5, is as follows: DTGVSQNPRHKITKRGQNVTFRCDPISEHNRLYWYRQTLGQGPEFLTYFQNEAQLEKSRLLSDRFSAERPKGSFSTLEIQRTEQGDSAMYLCASSSGISQETQYFGPGTRLLVL.

This chain connects TRBV5-1 to TRBJ2-2; possibly TRBD2 for D (5 bases). Germline CDR1 is SGHRS and CDR2 is YFSETQ. The CDR3 has 13 amino acids. V gave up 0 bases and J gave up 6 bases, with 6 bases separating them. The CDR3 loop is CASSLASPGELFF. DNA of the CDR3: TGCGCCAGCAGCTTGGCTAGCCCCGGGGAGCTGTTTTTT.

This clonotype showed up many times. The rearrangement joins TRBV10-1 to TRBJ1-5; TRBD1 matches at 9 bases. The V and J ends lost 6 bases and 3 bases, in that order; junction bases with no gene match: 15. Germline V CDR1 and CDR2: WNHNN, SYGVQD (reference sequence). The CDR3 runs to 18 residues. The DNA of the CDR3 is TGCGCCAGCAGACTCTTTCCGGGACAGGGTTCTTACAATCAGCCCCAGCATTTT. Translation: CASRLFPGQGSYNQPQHF.

The CDR3 protein is CASSLQGAGELFF. CDR3 coding DNA: TGCGCCAGCAGCTTACAGGGGGCCGGGGAGCTGTTTTTT. This chain links TRBV5-1 with TRBJ2-2, with 8 bases identical to TRBD1. Germline loops: CDR1 SGHRS, CDR2 YFSETQ. CDR3 length equals 13 residues. The junction had 0 bases not matched to a gene; V was cut back by 2 bases and J by 6 bases.

This clonotype came up a few times. The V call is TRBV12-3 or TRBV12-4, the J call TRBJ2-7; 14 nucleotides agree with TRBD2. The CDR3 consists of 16 residues. Trimming at V came to 1 base and at J to 4 bases, leaving 3 bases not matched to a gene. The CDR3 bases are TGTGCCAGCAGTTTAGGGGGACTAGCGGGAGTTTACGAGCAGTACTTC. It codes for CASSLGGLAGVYEQYF.

The CDR3 spells CAWGANTEAFF. In DNA form, the CDR3 reads TGTGCCTGGGGGGCGAACACTGAAGCTTTCTTT. The chain is built from TRBV7-9 and TRBJ1-1; D might be TRBD1 (6 bases). The CDR3 covers 11 residues. Trimming removed 11 bases from V and 1 base from J, with 8 bases in between. The germline V gene encodes CDR1 SEHNR and CDR2 FQNEAQ (reference sequence).

This clonotype has a handful of counts. The chain is built from TRBV7-9 and TRBJ2-7, with 8 positions matching TRBD2. The CDR3 runs 16 residues. The ends lost 5 bases at V and 2 bases at J; junction bases unmatched: 11. CDR1 is SEHNR, CDR2 FQNEAQ, per germline (reference sequence). The CDR3 region has the DNA TGTGCCAGCAGCCCCTTAGCGGGACTGGGAACCTACGAGCAGTACTTC. Residues: CASSPLAGLGTYEQYF. The whole variable domain, filled in from reference TRBV7-9 and TRBJ2-7, reads DTGVSQNPRHKITKRGQNVTFRCDPISEHNRLYWYRQTLGQGPEFLTYFQNEAQLEKSRLLSDRFSAERPKGSFSTLEIQRTEQGDSAMYLCASSPLAGLGTYEQYFGPGTRLTVT.

J is TRBJ2-7 and V is TRBV6-2 or TRBV6-3; 7 bases align to TRBD2. Germline V gene data show CDR1 as MNHEY and CDR2 as SVGEGT. This CDR3 is 15 amino acids long. V dropped 0 bases and J dropped 3; count of bases not matched to a gene: 5. Here the CDR3 DNA reads TGTGCCAGCAGTTACTCCACGGGGAGGGGCTACGAGCAGTACTTC. Protein product: CASSYSTGRGYEQYF.

This clonotype was counted only a few times. This chain joins TRBV7-8 and TRBJ2-3; tentative D call: TRBD2 (6 bases). The CDR3 is made up of 18 amino acids. V shed 3 bases and J shed 1 base, with 20 bases lying between them. Germline V CDR1 and CDR2: SGHVS, FQNEAQ. DNA for the CDR3: TGTGCCAGCAGCTTGTCCCGGTTTTTAGCGGAACGCACAGATACGCAGTATTTT. It codes for CASSLSRFLAERTDTQYF. Supplemented by reference TRBV7-8 and TRBJ2-3, the full variable domain reads GAGVSQSPRYKVAKRGQDVALRCDPISGHVSLFWYQQALGQGPEFLTYFQNEAQLDKSGLPSDRFFAERPEGSVSTLKIQRTQQEDSAVYLCASSLSRFLAERTDTQYFGPGTRLTVL.

This clonotype showed up just a few times. The rearrangement joins TRBV6-8 to TRBJ1-3, with D hard to call. The CDR3 is 13 residues long. The V end was cut by 6 bases, the J end by 2 bases, with 8 bases between. Germline CDR1 is MNHGY and CDR2 is SAAAGT. In DNA form, the CDR3 reads TGTGCCAGCAGCCGGACGACTGGAAACACCATATATTTT. Translation gives CASSRTTGNTIYF.

The chain employs TRBV7-9 and TRBJ2-2, with D possibly being TRBD2 (5 bases). V was pared by 5 bases and J by 7 bases, with 17 bases between. CDR1 and CDR2 from the germline V gene are SEHNR and FQNEAQ (reference sequence). The CDR3 length is 15 residues. In DNA, the CDR3 is TGTGCCAGCAGCCCCCCCACCGTGGAGGTCGGGGAGCTGTTTTTT. Translating gives CASSPPTVEVGELFF.

This clonotype was picked up a small number of times. At one of its ends the junction is not consistent with the germline gene, which may arise from a read error. The rearrangement uses TRBV7-9 and TRBJ2-1; the match to TRBD1 covers 9 bases. The CDR3 totals 13 residues. CDR1 is SEHNR, CDR2 FQNEAQ, per germline (reference sequence). DNA for the CDR3: TGTGCCAGCAGCTTAGGACTAGGGACAGGGATAATCTTC. Residues: CASSLGLGTGIIF.

This clonotype was picked up a small number of times. The chain couples TRBV7-6 to TRBJ1-2, with a possible D match to TRBD1 (5 bases). The CDR3 totals 13 residues. Germline CDR1 and CDR2: SGHVS and FNYEAQ. Between the trimmed V and J ends, which lost 5 bases and 8 bases, there was a span of 15 bases. CDR3 sequence: CASSNTQGNGYTF. CDR3 nucleotides: TGTGCCAGCAGCAATACCCAGGGAAACGGCTACACCTTC. Filled out from reference TRBV7-6 and TRBJ1-2, the complete variable domain reads GAGVSQSPRYKVTKRGQDVALRCDPISGHVSLYWYRQALGQGPEFLTYFNYEAQQDKSGLPNDRFSAERPEGSISTLTIQRTEQRDSAMYRCASSNTQGNGYTFGSGTRLTVV.